Listed below are T cell receptor beta chains from one sample, sequenced in a study of T-cell memory formation after mild COVID-19. TCRdb reprocessed the 5' RACE reads with MiXCR, giving one entry per CDR3 protein. The data hold 150,000 to 200,000 distinct CDR3 sequences, with roughly 30% observed a single time. The material sequenced was PBMCs or a T cell subset sorted from them (not recorded which). These TCRs come from an adult woman who had mild COVID-19 (a few samples of this study predate the infection). Cell type and time point are not known. Each CDR3 is given with its conserved first and last residue. Each record gives: clone size, J gene, D gene, V gene, CDR3 protein, CDR3 DNA. A D gene is named only where the DNA matches it firmly. Clone size, where shown, is once, few, many, or a class for clones that have expanded.

NA,TRBJ2-4,TRBD2,TRBV4-3,CASSQGLEASGANIQYF,TGCGCCAGCAGCCAAGGTCTGGAGGCTAGCGGGGCAAACATTCAGTACTTC
NA,TRBJ2-7,TRBD1,TRBV2,CASSEDMGQGYEQYF,TGTGCCAGCAGTGAAGACATGGGACAGGGGTACGAGCAGTACTTC
NA,TRBJ2-3,NA,TRBV5-1,CASSLSWGGGTDTQYF,TGCGCCAGCAGCTTGTCGTGGGGCGGCGGCACAGATACGCAGTATTTT
once,TRBJ2-5,NA,TRBV11-3,CASSELQGGTQYF,TGTGCCAGCAGCGAACTACAGGGAGGGACCCAGTACTTC
NA,TRBJ1-2,NA,TRBV12-3/TRBV12-4,CASSTGTLYGYTF,TGTGCCAGCAGTACCGGTACCCTCTATGGCTACACCTTC
few,TRBJ2-7,TRBD1,TRBV7-9,CASRQGQGANEQYF,TGTGCCAGCAGGCAGGGACAGGGTGCGAACGAGCAGTACTTC
NA,TRBJ2-1,TRBD2,TRBV7-2,CASSPGGPSGRRGEQFF,TGTGCCAGCAGCCCCGGGGGGCCTAGCGGGAGGCGAGGTGAGCAGTTCTTC
NA,TRBJ2-3,NA,TRBV2,CASGVGGLAGTQYF,TGTGCCAGCGGGGTTGGCGGCCTAGCCGGAACGCAGTATTTT
NA,TRBJ2-7,NA,TRBV29-1,CSVTDTVYEQYF,TGCAGCGTGACGGACACGGTCTACGAGCAGTACTTC
NA,TRBJ2-1,TRBD2,TRBV6-5,CASSYNGGGNEQFF,TGTGCCAGCAGTTACAACGGGGGGGGGAATGAGCAGTTCTTC
few,TRBJ2-5,NA,TRBV7-8,CASSLAPGAPETQYF,TGTGCCAGCAGCTTAGCGCCGGGGGCGCCAGAGACCCAGTACTTC
few,TRBJ1-1,NA,TRBV5-1,CASSTGQSTEAFF,TGCGCCAGCAGCACTGGACAGAGCACTGAAGCTTTCTTT
few,TRBJ1-5,NA,TRBV29-1,CSVEVELNQPQHF,TGCAGCGTCGAGGTAGAGCTTAATCAGCCCCAGCATTTT
many,TRBJ2-7,NA,TRBV6-1,CASRAVYEQYF,TGTGCCAGCCGGGCTGTCTACGAGCAGTACTTC
NA,TRBJ2-2,NA,TRBV7-8,CASSLLALGELFF,TGTGCCAGCAGCTTATTAGCGCTCGGGGAGCTGTTTTTT
NA,TRBJ1-1,NA,TRBV29-1,CSVGRFEAFF,TGCAGCGTCGGCCGGTTTGAAGCTTTCTTT
few,TRBJ2-7,TRBD1,TRBV5-1,CASSLEDRGMYEQYF,TGCGCCAGCAGCTTGGAGGACAGGGGGATGTACGAGCAGTACTTC
few,TRBJ2-3,NA,TRBV9,CASSVGSADTDTQYF,TGTGCCAGCAGCGTGGGGTCAGCGGACACAGATACGCAGTATTTT
NA,TRBJ1-6,NA,TRBV20-1,CSAKNAGSYNSPLHF,TGCAGTGCTAAGAACGCTGGGTCCTATAATTCACCCCTCCACTTT
once,TRBJ2-3,NA,TRBV10-3,CAISESQGSADTQYF,TGTGCCATCAGTGAAAGTCAGGGCTCAGCAGATACGCAGTATTTT
few,TRBJ2-1,NA,TRBV29-1,CSVVAQGQNYNEQFF,TGCAGCGTTGTAGCCCAGGGGCAGAACTACAATGAGCAGTTCTTC
NA,TRBJ2-5,NA,TRBV5-6,CASSFTPETQYF,TGTGCCAGCAGCTTCACTCCCGAGACCCAGTACTTC
few,TRBJ1-5,TRBD1,TRBV29-1,CSVADRNNQPQHF,TGCAGCGTGGCGGACAGGAACAATCAGCCCCAGCATTTT
NA,TRBJ2-5,NA,TRBV7-9,CASSVRRGRETQYF,TGTGCCAGCAGCGTCCGCAGGGGAAGGGAGACCCAGTACTTC
NA,TRBJ1-1,TRBD1,TRBV11-2,CASSSRGDRDTEAFF,TGTGCCAGCAGCTCCAGGGGGGACCGAGACACTGAAGCTTTCTTT
few,TRBJ1-5,NA,TRBV18,CASSPDANQPQHF,TGTGCCAGCTCACCGGACGCGAATCAGCCCCAGCATTTT
few,TRBJ2-3,TRBD2,TRBV25-1,CASNGAGARTDTQYF,TGTGCCAGCAATGGAGCGGGAGCTCGCACAGATACGCAGTATTTT
NA,TRBJ2-7,NA,TRBV2,CASSENGGAASYEQYF,TGTGCCAGCAGTGAAAATGGCGGCGCGGCTTCCTACGAGCAGTACTTC
NA,TRBJ2-3,TRBD1,TRBV15,CATSRGQGLTDTQYF,TGTGCCACCAGCAGAGGACAGGGGCTCACAGATACGCAGTATTTT
few,TRBJ2-7,TRBD1,TRBV7-9,CASSSHRTGDPEQYF,TGTGCCAGCAGCTCCCACAGGACAGGGGATCCCGAGCAGTACTTC
once,TRBJ2-1,NA,TRBV11-3,CASRLEQRDEQFF,TGTGCCAGCAGATTGGAGCAGCGGGATGAGCAGTTCTTC
NA,TRBJ1-1,TRBD1,TRBV7-9,CASSSIPRTGGAAEAFF,TGTGCCAGCAGCTCCATCCCGCGGACAGGGGGCGCGGCTGAAGCTTTCTTT
few,TRBJ2-7,NA,TRBV12-3/TRBV12-4,CASLKTEGPYEQYF,TGTGCCAGCCTAAAAACCGAGGGGCCCTACGAGCAGTACTTC
few,TRBJ2-5,NA,TRBV6-1,CASRRAGQETQYF,TGTGCCAGCAGACGGGCAGGACAAGAGACCCAGTACTTC
NA,TRBJ2-3,NA,TRBV11-2,CASSPPGILTDTQYF,TGTGCCAGCAGCCCTCCCGGGATTCTCACAGATACGCAGTATTTT
few,TRBJ1-5,NA,TRBV7-9,CASTRGPQPQHF,TGTGCCAGCACGAGGGGACCCCAGCCCCAGCATTTT
NA,TRBJ2-7,TRBD2,TRBV3-1,CASSQELGRRGTYEQYF,TGTGCCAGCAGCCAAGAGTTGGGCCGGCGGGGGACCTACGAGCAGTACTTC
NA,TRBJ1-2,TRBD1,TRBV15,CATSSRTGADLNYGYTF,TGTGCCACCAGCAGCCGGACAGGGGCGGACCTTAACTATGGCTACACCTTC
few,TRBJ2-2,TRBD1,TRBV9,CASGGRTGSTGELFF,TGTGCCAGCGGCGGTAGGACAGGGAGCACCGGGGAGCTGTTTTTT
few,TRBJ2-7,TRBD1,TRBV20-1,CSAREGGQDFYEQYF,TGCAGTGCTAGAGAAGGGGGACAGGACTTCTACGAGCAGTACTTC
NA,TRBJ2-2,TRBD1,TRBV7-8,CASSLLGQGPFTGELFF,TGTGCCAGCAGCTTACTAGGACAGGGCCCCTTCACCGGGGAGCTGTTTTTT
NA,TRBJ1-2,NA,TRBV29-1,CSVEDLGLEDRTNYGYTF,TGCAGCGTTGAAGATTTGGGACTGGAGGATAGGACTAACTATGGCTACACCTTC
NA,TRBJ2-1,NA,TRBV27,CASSPSRLGAHEQFF,TGTGCCAGCAGTCCCTCCCGACTAGGGGCCCATGAGCAGTTCTTC
NA,TRBJ2-6,TRBD1,TRBV7-3,CASSLRGGPSSGANVLTF,TGTGCCAGCAGCTTGAGAGGGGGCCCTTCTTCTGGGGCCAACGTCCTGACTTTC
once,TRBJ1-4,NA,TRBV6-6,CASRDTTNEKLFF,TGTGCCAGCAGGGACACAACTAATGAAAAACTGTTTTTT
NA,TRBJ2-2,NA,TRBV27,CASNRRGDGAGELFF,TGTGCCAGCAATAGAAGGGGGGACGGAGCCGGGGAGCTGTTTTTT
few,TRBJ2-2,TRBD1,TRBV7-2,CASSLAPGGETGELFF,TGTGCCAGCAGCTTAGCGCCAGGGGGTGAGACCGGGGAGCTGTTTTTT
NA,TRBJ2-7,NA,TRBV5-4,CASSLPGSAEQYF,TGTGCCAGCAGCTTGCCGGGGAGTGCCGAGCAGTACTTC
few,TRBJ2-5,NA,TRBV2,CASKGPGFQETQYF,TGTGCCAGCAAGGGCCCGGGGTTCCAAGAGACCCAGTACTTC
many,TRBJ2-7,TRBD2,TRBV7-9,CASSLTSGTYEQYF,TGTGCCAGCAGCTTGACTAGCGGAACCTACGAGCAGTACTTC
NA,TRBJ1-2,NA,TRBV11-2,CASSSESYGYTF,TGTGCCAGCAGTTCGGAATCCTATGGCTACACCTTC
NA,TRBJ2-5,NA,TRBV2,CASRTGVVFQETQYF,TGTGCCAGCAGAACCGGGGTGGTCTTCCAAGAGACCCAGTACTTC
NA,TRBJ1-5,NA,TRBV7-9,CASSLTGAGSNQPQHF,TGTGCCAGCAGCTTAACGGGGGCAGGTAGCAATCAGCCCCAGCATTTT
NA,TRBJ2-7,NA,TRBV20-1,CSARVGSMNYEQYF,TGCAGTGCTAGAGTCGGGAGTATGAACTACGAGCAGTACTTC
NA,TRBJ2-7,NA,TRBV20-1,CSARVPQGSYEQYF,TGCAGTGCTAGAGTCCCCCAGGGGAGCTACGAGCAGTACTTC
few,TRBJ2-2,TRBD1,TRBV7-2,CASSLPDRVNTGELFF,TGTGCCAGCAGCTTACCGGACAGGGTAAACACCGGGGAGCTGTTTTTT
NA,TRBJ1-3,TRBD1,TRBV20-1,CSARATGVNSGNTIYF,TGCAGTGCTAGAGCAACAGGGGTTAACTCTGGAAACACCATATATTTT
few,TRBJ1-5,NA,TRBV19,CASSIGFAGGWNQPQHF,TGTGCCAGTAGTATAGGATTTGCGGGGGGCTGGAATCAGCCCCAGCATTTT